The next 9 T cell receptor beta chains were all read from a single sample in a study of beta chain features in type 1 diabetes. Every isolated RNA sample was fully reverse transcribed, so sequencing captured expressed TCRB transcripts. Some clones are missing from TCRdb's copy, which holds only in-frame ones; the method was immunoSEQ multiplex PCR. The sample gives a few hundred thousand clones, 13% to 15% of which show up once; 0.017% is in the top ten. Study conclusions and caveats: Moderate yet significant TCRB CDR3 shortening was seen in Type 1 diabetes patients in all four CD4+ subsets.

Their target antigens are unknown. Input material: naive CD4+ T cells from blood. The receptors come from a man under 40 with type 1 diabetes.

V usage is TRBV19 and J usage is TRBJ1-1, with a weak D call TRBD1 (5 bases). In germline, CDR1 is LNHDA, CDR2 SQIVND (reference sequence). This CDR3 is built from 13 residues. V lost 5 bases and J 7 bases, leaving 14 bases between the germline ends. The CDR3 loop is CASSSRQKGEAFF. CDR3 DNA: TGTGCCAGTAGTTCCCGACAGAAGGGTGAAGCTTTCTTT.

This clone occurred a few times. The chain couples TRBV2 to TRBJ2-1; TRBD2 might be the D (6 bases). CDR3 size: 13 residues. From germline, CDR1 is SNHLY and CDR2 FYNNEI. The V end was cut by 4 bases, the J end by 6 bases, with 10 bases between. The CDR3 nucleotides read TGTGCCAGCAGTGGAGTAGCGGCCAATGAGCAGTTCTTC. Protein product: CASSGVAANEQFF.

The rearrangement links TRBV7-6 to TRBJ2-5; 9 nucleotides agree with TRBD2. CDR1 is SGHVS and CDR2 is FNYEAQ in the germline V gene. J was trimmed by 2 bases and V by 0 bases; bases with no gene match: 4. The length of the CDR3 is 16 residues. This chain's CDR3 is CASSLAQREEQETQYF. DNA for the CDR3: TGTGCCAGCAGCTTAGCTCAGCGGGAGGAACAAGAGACCCAGTACTTC. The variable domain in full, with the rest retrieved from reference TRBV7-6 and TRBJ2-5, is GAGVSQSPRYKVTKRGQDVALRCDPISGHVSLYWYRQALGQGPEFLTYFNYEAQQDKSGLPNDRFSAERPEGSISTLTIQRTEQRDSAMYRCASSLAQREEQETQYFGPGTRLLVL.

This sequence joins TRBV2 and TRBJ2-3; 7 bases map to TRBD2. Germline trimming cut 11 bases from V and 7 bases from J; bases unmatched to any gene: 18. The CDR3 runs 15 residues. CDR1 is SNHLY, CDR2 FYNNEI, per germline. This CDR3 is CAPRGIAGDAHTQYF. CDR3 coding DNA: TGTGCCCCCCGGGGAATCGCGGGAGATGCCCATACGCAGTATTTT. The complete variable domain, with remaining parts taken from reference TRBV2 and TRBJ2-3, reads EPEVTQTPSHQVTQMGQEVILRCVPISNHLYFYWYRQILGQKVEFLVSFYNNEISEKSEIFDDQFSVERPDGSNFTLKIRSTKLEDSAMYFCAPRGIAGDAHTQYFGPGTRLTVL.

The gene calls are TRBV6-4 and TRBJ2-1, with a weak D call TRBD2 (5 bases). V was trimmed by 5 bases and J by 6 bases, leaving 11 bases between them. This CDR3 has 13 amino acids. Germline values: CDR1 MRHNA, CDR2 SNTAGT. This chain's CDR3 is CASSTLSGNEQFF. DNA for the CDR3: TGTGCCAGCAGTACGCTGAGCGGCAATGAGCAGTTCTTC.

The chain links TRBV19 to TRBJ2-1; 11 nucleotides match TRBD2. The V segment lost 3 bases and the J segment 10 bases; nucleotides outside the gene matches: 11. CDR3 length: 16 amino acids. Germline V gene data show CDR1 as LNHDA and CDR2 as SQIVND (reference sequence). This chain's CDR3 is CASSIQGVTSGIEQFF. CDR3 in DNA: TGTGCCAGTAGTATCCAGGGGGTGACTAGCGGGATAGAGCAGTTCTTC.

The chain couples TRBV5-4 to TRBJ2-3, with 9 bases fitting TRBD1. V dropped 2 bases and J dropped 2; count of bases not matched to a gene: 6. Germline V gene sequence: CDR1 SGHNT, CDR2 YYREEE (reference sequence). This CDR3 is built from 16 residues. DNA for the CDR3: TGTGCCAGCAGCTTCCGGACAGGGGATACCACAGATACGCAGTATTTT. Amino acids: CASSFRTGDTTDTQYF. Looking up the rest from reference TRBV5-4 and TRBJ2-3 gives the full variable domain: ETGVTQSPTHLIKTRGQQVTLRCSSQSGHNTVSWYQQALGQGPQFIFQYYREEENGRGNFPPRFSGLQFPNYSSELNVNALELDDSALYLCASSFRTGDTTDTQYFGPGTRLTVL.

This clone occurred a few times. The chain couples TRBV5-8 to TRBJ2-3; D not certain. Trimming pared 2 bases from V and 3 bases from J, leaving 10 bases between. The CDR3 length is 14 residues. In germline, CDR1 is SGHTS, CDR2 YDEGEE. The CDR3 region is CASSFRQVTDTQYF. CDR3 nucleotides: TGTGCCAGCAGCTTTCGGCAGGTTACAGATACGCAGTATTTT.

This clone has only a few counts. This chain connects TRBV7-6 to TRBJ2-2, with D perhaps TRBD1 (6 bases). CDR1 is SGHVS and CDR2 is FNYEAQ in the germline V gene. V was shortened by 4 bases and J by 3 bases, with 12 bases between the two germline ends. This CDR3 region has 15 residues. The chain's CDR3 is CASSWAGVHTGELFF. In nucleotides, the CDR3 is TGTGCCAGCAGCTGGGCAGGGGTCCACACCGGGGAGCTGTTTTTT. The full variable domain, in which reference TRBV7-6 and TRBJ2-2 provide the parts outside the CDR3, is GAGVSQSPRYKVTKRGQDVALRCDPISGHVSLYWYRQALGQGPEFLTYFNYEAQQDKSGLPNDRFSAERPEGSISTLTIQRTEQRDSAMYRCASSWAGVHTGELFFGEGSRLTVL.